This T cell receptor (beta chain) was sequenced during a study of blood T cell repertoires in COVID-19. As for the study in general: Whether acute or convalescent, the COVID-19 samples came from the United States, Italy and Spain. The cDNA or gDNA used as material had been derived from T cells, B-cell-depleted T cells, or PBMCs.

On this clone itself: The identical CDR3 is also encoded by other nucleotide sequences in the sample.

Original data processing: Reference gene primer amplification yielded estimated nucleated cell counts. Produced via immunoSEQ multiplex PCR; TCRdb's table is partial and in-frame only. V, J and clone size are those of that table, while D and trimming were read from the DNA. The sample consists of approximately 94,000 clones, about 90% of them appearing once. Trimming removed 1 base at V and 7 bases at J, with 5 bases between. The CDR3 is made up of 11 amino acids. Germline CDR1 is LGHDT and CDR2 is YNNKEL (reference sequence). The sample taken for sequencing was peripheral blood. The receptor comes from a woman aged 70-85 years with acute or convalescent COVID-19. The chain has TRBV3-1 (or the pseudogene TRBV3-2) and TRBJ2-7, with D hard to call. CDR3 nucleotides: TGTGCCAGCAGCCAAGGAGGAGAGCAGTACTTC. This encodes CASSQGGEQYF.